Described below is a single T cell receptor beta chain sequence and its context. Its antigen remains unidentified. This sample is part of a study of shared clonotypes between healthy human individuals. Overall study results and limits: Memory subsets had estimated richness that was generally smaller than that of naive subsets.

The CDR3 runs 13 residues. Germline trimming cut 5 bases from V and 3 bases from J; bases unmatched to any gene: 5. Germline V gene data show CDR1 as SQVTM and CDR2 as ANQGSEA. The assay was immunoSEQ multiplex PCR, and TCRdb's table has in-frame clones only and misses some. The sample contains over 1.4 million clones, around 95% of which appear only once. Sample: naive CD4+ T cells sorted from blood. Regarding subset: CD45RA+ positively selected. The chain combines TRBV29-1 with TRBJ1-2; 8 bases match TRBD1. The origin of this receptor is a man under 40 in good health. The CDR3 is CSVYRGFYYGYTF. The CDR3 bases are TGCAGCGTTTACAGGGGGTTTTACTATGGCTACACCTTC.